The sequence of this T cell receptor beta chain was determined in a study of blood T cell repertoires in COVID-19. Study context: The samples span acute and convalescent COVID-19 from the United States, Italy and Spain. The cDNA or gDNA used as material had been derived from T cells, B-cell-depleted T cells, or PBMCs.

This clone was counted a single time. The CDR3 runs to 13 residues. Germline lookup yields CDR1 SNHLY and CDR2 FYNNEI. V was pared by 5 bases and J by 3 bases, with 11 bases between. The Seattle site enrolled patients during active infection and followed them longitudinally. Profiling relied on immunoSEQ multiplex PCR, and the TCRdb table lists in-frame clones only, not all of them. The data hold 120,000 to 150,000 clones, with 84% observed a single time. The V gene is TRBV2, the J gene TRBJ2-7; TRBD2 is a possible D gene (6 bases). The TCR sequence derives from a man under 40 with COVID-19, enrolled during active disease. Material for sequencing was peripheral blood. In DNA form, the CDR3 reads TGTGCCAGCAGTTTCGGGACTGTCTACGAGCAGTACTTC. Its translation is CASSFGTVYEQYF.